These 32 T cell receptor beta chains were sequenced from one sample in a study of blood T cell repertoires in COVID-19. TCRdb keeps only in-frame clones here, not all; method: immunoSEQ multiplex PCR. The sample records just over 150,000 clones, approximately 86% being singletons. Sequences were obtained from peripheral blood. The source of these receptors is a woman between 40 and 55 years old with COVID-19, enrolled during active disease.

V is TRBV5-4 and J is TRBJ2-1; 13 positions agree with TRBD2. V gave up 3 bases and J gave up 5 bases; unmatched junction bases: 2. This CDR3 is 15 amino acids long. Germline assignment: CDR1 SGHNT and CDR2 YYREEE (reference sequence). The DNA of the CDR3 is TGTGCCAGCAGCTCACTAGCGGGGGGGCACAATGAGCAGTTCTTC. Protein product: CASSSLAGGHNEQFF.

The chain joins TRBV7-2 to TRBJ2-7; 9 nucleotides line up with TRBD2. Germline V gives CDR1 SGHTA, CDR2 FQGNSA. The CDR3 runs to 16 residues. With 1 base clipped from V and 7 bases from J, the junction kept 11 bases outside the gene matches. The CDR3, as DNA: TGTGCCAGCAGCTTAGATGGAGGGGGGACTAGCTGGGAGCAGTACTTC. Translating gives CASSLDGGGTSWEQYF.

The chain couples TRBV6-5 to TRBJ2-7; a possible D gene is TRBD2 (6 bases). The CDR3 sequence is 14 residues long. The V gene's germline CDR1 is MNHEY and CDR2 SVGAGI. The V gene lost 8 bases and the J gene lost 4 bases, with 18 bases spanning the gap. This CDR3 reads CASEGLHAPYEQYF. In DNA, the CDR3 is TGTGCCAGCGAGGGACTTCACGCCCCGTACGAGCAGTACTTC.

V is TRBV5-8 and J is TRBJ2-6, with 7 nucleotides matching TRBD1. The V segment lost 4 bases and the J segment 2 bases; nucleotides outside the gene matches: 9. The CDR3 runs 17 residues. CDR1 is SGHTS, CDR2 YDEGEE, per germline. CDR3 coding DNA: TGTGCCAGCAGCAAGGGTGACAGGGCGGCTGGGGCCAACGTCCTGACTTTC. Protein: CASSKGDRAAGANVLTF.

The chain is built from TRBV6-6 and TRBJ1-6; D not resolved. Germline loops: CDR1 MNHNY, CDR2 SVGAGI (reference sequence). Trimming shortened V by 5 bases and J by 7 bases, and 12 bases separated the two germline ends. This CDR3 has 14 residues. CDR3 in DNA: TGTGCCAGCAGTCTGTTACAACAGAATTCACCCCTCCACTTT. Translation gives CASSLLQQNSPLHF.

This clone was detected only a few times. The rearrangement joins TRBV7-9 to TRBJ1-2, with D possibly TRBD1 on 5 matching bases. V shed 1 base and J shed 2 bases, with 11 bases lying between them. CDR3 length equals 15 residues. From germline, CDR1 is SEHNR and CDR2 FQNEAQ (reference sequence). CDR3 nucleotides: TGTGCCAGCAGCTTAGATCAGGGTTTAAACTATGGCTACACCTTC. The encoded protein is CASSLDQGLNYGYTF.

The chain combines TRBV2 with TRBJ2-5; D call uncertain. Trimming pared 7 bases from V and 5 bases from J, leaving 17 bases between. In germline, CDR1 is SNHLY, CDR2 FYNNEI. The CDR3 has 14 residues. Here the CDR3 DNA reads TGTGCCAGCAACCTTGTGTCGGGTTCCGAGACCCAGTACTTC. It codes for CASNLVSGSETQYF.

This clone has just one count. The rearrangement links TRBV19 to TRBJ1-5; D is unclear. Trimming took 5 bases from V and 5 from J, leaving 16 bases between them. Germline assignment: CDR1 LNHDA and CDR2 SQIVND (reference sequence). There are 15 residues in the CDR3. The CDR3 region has the DNA TGTGCCAGTAGTCCCGACGGGATGGGGTATCAGCCCCAGCATTTT. Translated: CASSPDGMGYQPQHF. The full variable domain, completed using reference TRBV19 and TRBJ1-5, is DGGITQSPKYLFRKEGQNVTLSCEQNLNHDAMYWYRQDPGQGLRLIYYSQIVNDFQKGDIAEGYSVSREKKESFPLTVTSAQKNPTAFYLCASSPDGMGYQPQHFGDGTRLSIL.

The rearrangement links TRBV11-2 to TRBJ2-7; D is possibly TRBD1 (5 bases). The CDR3 extends over 15 amino acids. The germline V gene encodes CDR1 SGHAT and CDR2 FQNNGV. The V and J ends lost 1 base and 4 bases respectively, with 14 bases between them. The CDR3 sequence is CASSLGVQGRYEQYF. As DNA, the CDR3 is TGTGCCAGCAGCTTAGGGGTCCAGGGTCGGTACGAGCAGTACTTC. The whole variable domain, filled in from reference TRBV11-2 and TRBJ2-7, reads EAGVAQSPRYKIIEKRQSVAFWCNPISGHATLYWYQQILGQGPKLLIQFQNNGVVDDSQLPKDRFSAERLKGVDSTLKIQPAKLEDSAVYLCASSLGVQGRYEQYFGPGTRLTVT.

The rearrangement uses TRBV28 and TRBJ2-7, with 8 bases fitting TRBD1. Looked up from germline, CDR1 is MDHEN and CDR2 is SYDVKM. J was trimmed by 5 bases and V by 2 bases; bases with no gene match: 5. The CDR3 consists of 14 residues. The CDR3, as DNA: TGTGCCAGCAGTTTAGACAGGGGCCTAAACGAGCAGTACTTC. It is translated as CASSLDRGLNEQYF.

The chain employs TRBV7-2 and TRBJ2-2, with D perhaps matching TRBD2 (5 bases). Germline CDR1 and CDR2: SGHTA and FQGNSA. The germline V and J ends were trimmed by 5 bases and 5 bases, with 9 bases remaining between them. The CDR3 has 13 residues. CDR3 loop: CASSAGWTGELFF. CDR3 nucleotide sequence: TGTGCCAGCAGCGCGGGTTGGACCGGGGAGCTGTTTTTT. Drawing the rest from reference TRBV7-2 and TRBJ2-2, the complete variable domain is GAGVSQSPSNKVTEKGKDVELRCDPISGHTALYWYRQSLGQGLEFLIYFQGNSAPDKSGLPSDRFSAERTGGSVSTLTIQRTQQEDSAVYLCASSAGWTGELFFGEGSRLTVL.

This clone was recorded only once. The chain joins TRBV2 to TRBJ2-1; D may be TRBD2 (5 bases). Germline CDR1 and CDR2: SNHLY and FYNNEI. V was cut by 10 bases and J by 6 bases, with 13 bases left in between. The CDR3 totals 12 residues. The CDR3 sequence: CATPRDRNEQFF. DNA for the CDR3: TGTGCCACCCCCCGGGATCGCAATGAGCAGTTCTTC.

V and J are TRBV5-1 and TRBJ2-2; D perhaps matches TRBD2 (6 bases). Trimming took off 0 bases at V and 2 bases at J, with 17 bases between the two ends. Germline values: CDR1 SGHRS, CDR2 YFSETQ. This CDR3 is 18 amino acids long. CDR3 bases: TGCGCCAGCAGCTTGGATACTGTTGGGACTGGTAACACCGGGGAGCTGTTTTTT. Its translation is CASSLDTVGTGNTGELFF.

This clone was detected ten times or more. The rearrangement uses TRBV7-6 and TRBJ1-5; 8 bases align to TRBD1. Unmatched junction bases numbered 7, after V lost 5 bases and J lost 4 bases. This CDR3 is 15 amino acids long. Germline-derived CDR1 and CDR2 are SGHVS and FNYEAQ. CDR3 DNA: TGTGCCAGCAGCAAAGGACAGGGAAGAAATCAGCCCCAGCATTTT. Amino acids: CASSKGQGRNQPQHF.

J is TRBJ1-1 and V is TRBV3-1 (or the pseudogene TRBV3-2), with D uncertain. From germline, CDR1 is LGHDT and CDR2 YNNKEL (reference sequence). The CDR3 contains 15 residues. V was trimmed by 0 bases and J by 4 bases, leaving 12 bases between them. CDR3 bases: TGTGCCAGCAGCCAAGATCCGGGTATGATCACTGAAGCTTTCTTT. Protein product: CASSQDPGMITEAFF.

The V gene is TRBV3-1 (or the pseudogene TRBV3-2), the J gene TRBJ2-1, with 11 bases fitting TRBD2. CDR1 LGHDT and CDR2 YNNKEL come from the germline V gene (reference sequence). The V and J ends lost 4 bases and 4 bases, in that order; junction bases with no gene match: 6. The CDR3 is made up of 16 amino acids. The CDR3 sequence is CASSLTGLAVYNEQFF. The CDR3 DNA reads as TGTGCCAGCAGCCTGACGGGACTAGCGGTGTACAATGAGCAGTTCTTC.

The genes are TRBV2 and TRBJ2-1; 8 nucleotides line up with TRBD2. Germline CDR1 SNHLY, CDR2 FYNNEI. With 7 bases clipped from V and 6 bases from J, the junction kept 8 bases outside the gene matches. This CDR3 is built from 14 residues. CDR3 DNA sequence: TGTGCCAGCAAATCGGCGGGGGGTTTCAATGAGCAGTTCTTC. Protein sequence: CASKSAGGFNEQFF.

This chain connects TRBV10-3 to TRBJ1-5; D gene uncertain. This CDR3 contains 15 residues. Germline-derived CDR1 and CDR2 are ENHRY and SYGVKD. V shed 0 bases and J shed 2 bases, with 8 bases lying between them. CDR3 in DNA: TGTGCCATCAGTGAGTCGGGCCAGGGCAATCAGCCCCAGCATTTT. This sequence encodes CAISESGQGNQPQHF.

The V gene is TRBV29-1, the J gene TRBJ2-3, with 7 bases fitting TRBD2. Looked up from germline, CDR1 is SQVTM and CDR2 is ANQGSEA. The CDR3 runs 13 residues. Trimming took 6 bases from V and 4 from J; bases not matched to a gene: 7. DNA for the CDR3: TGCAGCGTCTCCCTGGGGGGGGCAGATACGCAGTATTTT. It yields the protein CSVSLGGADTQYF.

The chain has TRBV21-1 and TRBJ2-7; TRBD2, the table's D call, lacks a check against the DNA. TRBV21-1 is recorded as a pseudogene. CDR3 size: 17 residues. CDR3 amino acids: CASSKSAGTSGPYEQYF. The CDR3, as DNA: TGTGCCAGCAGCAAGAGTGCCGGGACTAGCGGCCCCTACGAGCAGTACTTC.

J is TRBJ2-1 and V is TRBV5-5; 8 nucleotides line up with TRBD2. Per the germline V gene, CDR1 is SGHKS and CDR2 is YYEKEE (reference sequence). V lost 5 bases and J lost 4; bases outside the gene matches: 5. This CDR3 spans 14 amino acids. CDR3 nucleotide sequence: TGTGCCAGCAGGCCTAGCGGGCCATACAATGAGCAGTTCTTC. It translates to CASRPSGPYNEQFF.

The chain combines TRBV2 with TRBJ2-5, with 8 nucleotides matching TRBD2. The CDR3 runs 16 residues. J gave up 2 bases and V 4 bases, and 9 bases lay outside the gene matches. Germline-derived CDR1 and CDR2 are SNHLY and FYNNEI. This CDR3 is CASSVLGGGTQETQYF. The CDR3 region has the DNA TGTGCCAGCAGTGTTCTTGGCGGGGGGACTCAAGAGACCCAGTACTTC. The variable domain in full, completed from reference TRBV2 and TRBJ2-5, reads EPEVTQTPSHQVTQMGQEVILRCVPISNHLYFYWYRQILGQKVEFLVSFYNNEISEKSEIFDDQFSVERPDGSNFTLKIRSTKLEDSAMYFCASSVLGGGTQETQYFGPGTRLLVL.

The chain joins TRBV7-9 to TRBJ2-3; possible D gene TRBD2, 6 bases. The CDR3 runs 15 residues. V was clipped by 8 bases and J by 6 bases, with 21 bases between them. CDR1 and CDR2 from the germline V gene are SEHNR and FQNEAQ (reference sequence). The CDR3 sequence is CASGAQSGRLDTQYF. The CDR3 bases are TGTGCCAGCGGAGCCCAGAGCGGGCGTCTTGATACGCAGTATTTT.

This rearrangement joins TRBV11-3 to TRBJ2-2; 7 bases match TRBD1. The CDR3 runs to 14 residues. Germline V gene lookup returns CDR1 SGHNT and CDR2 YENEEA. After removal of 4 bases from V and 4 bases from J, the junction contained 3 bases not matched to a gene. CDR3 loop: CASSSRQGTGELFF. CDR3 nucleotides: TGTGCCAGCAGCTCCCGACAGGGCACCGGGGAGCTGTTTTTT.

This clone turned up a few times. The chain has TRBV6-4 and TRBJ2-5, with 9 bases identical to TRBD1. The CDR3 length is 16 residues. The V and J ends lost 0 bases and 5 bases, in that order; junction bases with no gene match: 7. Germline V gene lookup returns CDR1 MRHNA and CDR2 SNTAGT. In DNA form, the CDR3 reads TGTGCCAGCAGTGACTCGCCGGGACAGGGAAGGGAGACCCAGTACTTC. It encodes CASSDSPGQGRETQYF.

The CDR3 DNA sequence: TGTGCCAGCAGCTGGGACAGTCAGGCCGGGGAGCTGTTTTTT. Amino acid sequence: CASSWDSQAGELFF. The chain joins TRBV5-4 to TRBJ2-2; TRBD1 matches at 7 bases. The CDR3 consists of 14 residues. CDR1 SGHNT and CDR2 YYREEE come from the germline V gene (reference sequence). After removal of 3 bases from V and 6 bases from J, the junction contained 5 bases not matched to a gene.

This chain connects TRBV6-5 to TRBJ2-1; TRBD2 agrees at 9 bases. The V gene's germline CDR1 is MNHEY and CDR2 SVGAGI. The CDR3 extends over 15 amino acids. The V and J ends lost 8 bases and 1 base, in that order; junction bases with no gene match: 6. The CDR3 loop is CASVGTSLSYNEQFF. CDR3 nucleotide sequence: TGTGCCAGCGTTGGGACTAGCTTATCCTACAATGAGCAGTTCTTC.

This clone has more than one count but fewer than ten. Additional DNA sequences in this sample encode the identical CDR3. The chain has TRBV19 and TRBJ2-7; 7 bases agree with TRBD2. Germline values: CDR1 LNHDA, CDR2 SQIVND (reference sequence). CDR3 length equals 14 residues. The V gene end was trimmed by 3 bases and the J gene end by 0 bases; junction bases not matched to a gene: 2. DNA for the CDR3: TGTGCCAGTAGTATCGGCGGGAGCTCCTACGAGCAGTACTTC. The encoded protein is CASSIGGSSYEQYF. Together with reference TRBV19 and TRBJ2-7, the CDR3 gives the full variable domain: DGGITQSPKYLFRKEGQNVTLSCEQNLNHDAMYWYRQDPGQGLRLIYYSQIVNDFQKGDIAEGYSVSREKKESFPLTVTSAQKNPTAFYLCASSIGGSSYEQYFGPGTRLTVT.

The chain has TRBV29-1 and TRBJ2-1, with D possibly TRBD1 on 5 matching bases. CDR1 is SQVTM, CDR2 ANQGSEA, per germline. Deletions cut 6 bases from V and 5 bases from J, with 20 bases between. The CDR3 is 15 amino acids. CDR3 residues: CSVPRFRVDNNEQFF. CDR3 bases: TGCAGCGTCCCCCGATTCAGGGTCGACAACAATGAGCAGTTCTTC.

The V gene is TRBV30, the J gene TRBJ2-3; D is possibly TRBD1 (5 bases). V gave up 2 bases and J gave up 0 bases, with 12 bases separating them. The germline V gene encodes CDR1 GTSNPN and CDR2 SVGIG (reference sequence). CDR3 length equals 15 residues. The CDR3 here is CAWSQDITSTDTQYF. The CDR3 DNA follows: TGTGCCTGGAGTCAGGACATAACTAGCACAGATACGCAGTATTTT.

The V call is TRBV10-3, the J call TRBJ1-1; possible D gene TRBD1, 5 bases. The V gene lost 4 bases and the J gene lost 5 bases, with 20 bases spanning the gap. This CDR3 region has 16 residues. Germline V gene sequence: CDR1 ENHRY, CDR2 SYGVKD. This chain's CDR3 is CAISGSEVGGGTEAFF. The CDR3 region has the DNA TGTGCCATCAGTGGCTCGGAAGTCGGGGGAGGGACTGAAGCTTTCTTT.

This clone was seen a few times. V is TRBV12-2 and J is TRBJ2-1; no DNA check was done on the table's D call, TRBD1. TRBV12-2 is deemed a pseudogene. There are 20 residues in the CDR3. The chain's CDR3 is CASTSDEQQGTHHLYNEQFF. In nucleotides, the CDR3 is TGTGCAAGTACCTCTGATGAGCAGCAGGGCACCCACCACCTCTACAATGAGCAGTTCTTC.